The rows below give T cell receptor beta chains drawn from one sample of a study of post-analysis software for immune sequencing data. MiXCR, run by TCRdb on the PCR reads, gives a single entry per CDR3 protein. The table has hundreds of thousands of distinct CDR3 sequences, more than 50% seen once. Sample: blood. The receptors come from a girl aged 2 to 9 with multiple sclerosis. CDR3s include the opening cysteine and the closing phenylalanine or tryptophan.

j_gene	v_gene	CDR3aa
TRBJ1-2	TRBV6-5	CASRYPGQLYGYTF
TRBJ1-2	TRBV27	CASSGPPGQGAIVYGYTF
TRBJ2-3	TRBV30	CAGKTRMGPTDTQYF
TRBJ2-2	TRBV7-3	CASSRPGSNTGELFF
TRBJ2-1	TRBV20-1	CSAPQSSGGLYNEQFF
TRBJ2-1	TRBV9	CASSVGGIAGLSYNEQFF
TRBJ2-7	TRBV5-1	CASSLQSTYEQYF
TRBJ2-7	TRBV4-1	CASSQLTSAVSYEQYF
TRBJ2-3	TRBV5-1	CASSIGIDTQYF
TRBJ2-5	TRBV5-5	CASSPEGWSSQETQYF
TRBJ1-5	TRBV7-2	CASSLAIGGRQPQHF
TRBJ2-3	TRBV5-6	CASSQGLAGSDTQYF
TRBJ1-2	TRBV6-2/TRBV6-3	CASSYLSGVGYTF
TRBJ2-7	TRBV6-5	CASSRDRGHEQYF
TRBJ2-1	TRBV25-1	CASSGEGTPFEQFF
TRBJ2-3	TRBV7-9	CASSLKAWRPDTQYF
TRBJ1-1	TRBV5-1	CASSLGGTGERTEAFF
TRBJ2-5	TRBV3-1	CASSPATETQYF
TRBJ1-6	TRBV2	CAIGGVGNSPLHF
TRBJ2-1	TRBV20-1	CSAGLAGAAIEQFF
TRBJ2-5	TRBV6-6	CASRSGQGGLQETQYF
TRBJ2-1	TRBV29-1	CSGARTPAYNEQFF
TRBJ2-1	TRBV10-3	CAISGQEYNEQFF
TRBJ2-1	TRBV5-1	CASRSQEDSEQFF
TRBJ1-4	TRBV12-3/TRBV12-4	CASSVQTGSEKLFF
TRBJ2-6	TRBV12-3/TRBV12-4	CASSIYRAGANVLTF
TRBJ1-5	TRBV12-3/TRBV12-4	CASLREGANSNQPQHF
TRBJ2-3	TRBV28	CASSRMSDTQYF
TRBJ2-1	TRBV5-1	CASSLGGSDYNEQFF
TRBJ2-1	TRBV12-3/TRBV12-4	CASLRGPYNEQFF
TRBJ2-3	TRBV2	CASSPTYPSTDTQYF
TRBJ2-1	TRBV10-3	CAISPGVSHNEQFF
TRBJ1-6	TRBV6-5	CASSKDRFRSPLHF
TRBJ2-7	TRBV6-5	CASSYSRDRVYEQYF
TRBJ2-5	TRBV25-1	CASSDLGGVRETQYF
TRBJ2-2	TRBV2	CASRALEAGELFF
TRBJ2-6	TRBV7-9	CASSLGQSSGANVLTF
TRBJ1-5	TRBV7-9	CASSPSGQGGQPQHF
TRBJ1-1	TRBV2	CASSEGEGLIEAFF
TRBJ2-3	TRBV29-1	CSAARDTTDTQYF
TRBJ2-7	TRBV29-1	CSVVDVYEQYF
TRBJ1-2	TRBV18	CASSPRQAVLNYGYTF